This T cell receptor (beta chain) stems from a study of OX40 agonist ivuxolimab in advanced cancers. Libraries were prepared by immunoSEQ multiplex PCR; TCRdb keeps only in-frame clonotypes and omits some of them. The repertoire includes some 30,000 clones, 84% of them detected once, and more than 20% sits in the top ten. This clone is a singleton in its sample. Antigen specificity is unknown. Study-level points and caveats: More expanded clones were seen, on average, in CD8+ T cells than in CD4+.

Germline V gene lookup returns CDR1 MGHRA and CDR2 YSYEKL. This CDR3 spans 13 amino acids. V lost 2 bases and J lost 7, with 12 bases in between. This sequence joins TRBV4-1 and TRBJ2-7, with no clear D. This material consisted of CD4+ or CD8+ T cells sorted from blood, taken in a trial of the OX40 agonist ivuxolimab. The sequence derives from an adult with an advanced solid tumor such as melanoma, head and neck, liver or kidney cancer. CDR3 nucleotide sequence: TGCGCCAGCAGCCAATCAGAGGCTGGGGAGCAGTACTTC. This translates into CASSQSEAGEQYF.